A selection of T cell receptor beta chains follows, all from one sample in a study of human T cells and chemical hapten exposure. One entry per CDR3 protein results from TCRdb running MiXCR on the RACE reads. Found here are about 260,000 distinct CDR3 sequences, 8.6% of them singletons; the top ten hold about 2.1%. Specimen: whole blood, collected in connection with sensitization to the hapten diphenylcyclopropenone (DPC). The receptors shown here come from a woman aged 40 to 50 with alopecia areata. Some clones in this sample may be carry-over from other donors' samples. Each CDR3 is given with its conserved first and last residue. Each record gives: J gene, V gene, D gene, CDR3 protein. D genes are given only for firm matches.

>TRBJ2-7|TRBV2|.
CASRREPPYEQYF
>TRBJ1-5|TRBV28|.
CASSLEMLGGSQHF
>TRBJ2-1|TRBV29-1|.
CSVGSASYNEQFF
>TRBJ2-5|TRBV12-3/TRBV12-4|TRBD1
CASSSGQGGEETQYF
>TRBJ2-1|TRBV2|.
CASSEIGVSSYNEQFF
>TRBJ1-1|TRBV28|.
CASSWDTEAFF
>TRBJ1-2|TRBV18|.
CASSPSDYGYTF
>TRBJ2-7|TRBV20-1|TRBD2
CSAPYPAGGWEQYF
>TRBJ2-3|TRBV5-1|.
CASRNGRNTDTQYF
>TRBJ1-5|TRBV12-3/TRBV12-4|.
CASSLRSGPLRNQPQHF
>TRBJ2-1|TRBV11-2|.
CASSYPYNEQFF
>TRBJ2-1|TRBV12-3/TRBV12-4|.
CASSPRIEQFF
>TRBJ2-3|TRBV29-1|.
CSVVRTDTQYF
>TRBJ2-6|TRBV29-1|.
CSVEERHRPASGANVLTF
>TRBJ2-6|TRBV27|.
CASKVSRSGANVLTF
>TRBJ2-7|TRBV20-1|TRBD1
CSARDPGQSSYEQYF
>TRBJ1-1|TRBV30|.
CAWSVAQNTEAFF
>TRBJ2-5|TRBV6-5|.
CASSLTSPETQYF
>TRBJ2-3|TRBV7-9|.
CASTLRGPDTQYF
>TRBJ2-3|TRBV28|.
CASSFGAAGGHTQYF
>TRBJ2-1|TRBV7-3|TRBD2
CASSPGLANDEQFF
>TRBJ2-3|TRBV24-1|.
CATSDSDDTQYF
>TRBJ2-7|TRBV7-6|.
CASSFRAGTNSYEQYF
>TRBJ1-1|TRBV29-1|TRBD1
CSAEGTGGANTEAFF
>TRBJ2-2|TRBV19|.
CASTDRSKTGELFF
>TRBJ1-3|TRBV7-9|TRBD1
CASSLEQGASGNTIYF
>TRBJ2-7|TRBV27|TRBD2
CASSGPGGLGVSYEQYF
>TRBJ1-1|TRBV6-5|.
CASSYSVNTEAFF